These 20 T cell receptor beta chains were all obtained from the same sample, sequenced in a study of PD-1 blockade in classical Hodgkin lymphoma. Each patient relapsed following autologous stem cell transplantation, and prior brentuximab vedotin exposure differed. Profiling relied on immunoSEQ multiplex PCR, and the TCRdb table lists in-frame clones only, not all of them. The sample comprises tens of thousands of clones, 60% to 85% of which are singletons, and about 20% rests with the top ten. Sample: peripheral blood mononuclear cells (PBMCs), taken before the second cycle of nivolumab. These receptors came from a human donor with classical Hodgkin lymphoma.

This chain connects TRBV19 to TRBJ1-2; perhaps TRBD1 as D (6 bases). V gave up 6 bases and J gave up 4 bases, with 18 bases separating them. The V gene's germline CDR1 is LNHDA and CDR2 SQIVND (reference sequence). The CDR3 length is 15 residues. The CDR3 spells CASRRAEGGIYGYTF. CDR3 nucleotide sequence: TGTGCCAGTAGGCGAGCGGAGGGGGGAATCTATGGCTACACCTTC.

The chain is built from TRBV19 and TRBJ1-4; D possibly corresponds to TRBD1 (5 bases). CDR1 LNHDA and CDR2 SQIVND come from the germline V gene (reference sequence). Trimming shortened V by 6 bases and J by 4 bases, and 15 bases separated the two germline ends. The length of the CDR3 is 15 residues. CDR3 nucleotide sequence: TGTGCCAGTAGCAAATACTGGGGGTATAATGAAAAACTGTTTTTT. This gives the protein CASSKYWGYNEKLFF.

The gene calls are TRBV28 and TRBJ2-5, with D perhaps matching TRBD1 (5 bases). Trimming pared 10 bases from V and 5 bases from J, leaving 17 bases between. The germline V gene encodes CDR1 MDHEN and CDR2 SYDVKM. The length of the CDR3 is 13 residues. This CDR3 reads CAISAGRWETQYF. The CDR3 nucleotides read TGTGCCATATCGGCAGGGCGTTGGGAGACCCAGTACTTC.

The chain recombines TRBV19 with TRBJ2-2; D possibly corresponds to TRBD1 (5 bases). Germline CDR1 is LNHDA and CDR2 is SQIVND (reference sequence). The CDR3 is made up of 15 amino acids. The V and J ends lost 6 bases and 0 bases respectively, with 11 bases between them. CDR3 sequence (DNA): TGTGCCAGTAGCCCCAGGGCCGCGAACACCGGGGAGCTGTTTTTT. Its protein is CASSPRAANTGELFF.

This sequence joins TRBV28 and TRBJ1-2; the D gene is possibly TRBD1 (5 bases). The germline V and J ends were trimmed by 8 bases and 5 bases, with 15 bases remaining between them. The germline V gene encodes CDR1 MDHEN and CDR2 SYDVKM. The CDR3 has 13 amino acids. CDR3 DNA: TGTGCCAGCGGGCAGGGAGGAGGGTATGGCTACACCTTC. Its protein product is CASGQGGGYGYTF.

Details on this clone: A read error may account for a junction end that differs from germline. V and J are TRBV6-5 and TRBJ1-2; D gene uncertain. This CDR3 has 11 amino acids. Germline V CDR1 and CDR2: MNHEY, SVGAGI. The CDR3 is CASSSPGGHTF. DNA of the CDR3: TGTGCCAGCAGCTCCCCTGGTGGCCACACCTTC.

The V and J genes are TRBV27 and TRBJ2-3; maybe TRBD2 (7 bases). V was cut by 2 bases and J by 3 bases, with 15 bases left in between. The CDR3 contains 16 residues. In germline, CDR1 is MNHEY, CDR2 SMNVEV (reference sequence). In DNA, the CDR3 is TGTGCCAGCAGTTTAAGGGTGGGGGGGCGGACAGATACGCAGTATTTT. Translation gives CASSLRVGGRTDTQYF.

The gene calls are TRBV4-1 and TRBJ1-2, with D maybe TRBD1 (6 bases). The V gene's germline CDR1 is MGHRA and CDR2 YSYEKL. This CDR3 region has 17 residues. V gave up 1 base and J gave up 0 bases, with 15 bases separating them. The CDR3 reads CASSQGPREGANYGYTF. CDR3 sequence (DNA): TGCGCCAGCAGCCAAGGCCCCCGGGAGGGGGCTAACTATGGCTACACCTTC.

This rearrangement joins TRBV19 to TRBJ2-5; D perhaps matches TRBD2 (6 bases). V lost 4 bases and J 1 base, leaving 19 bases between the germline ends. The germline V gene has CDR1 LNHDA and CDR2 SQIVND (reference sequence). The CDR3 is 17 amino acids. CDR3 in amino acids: CASSKGTRNRGQETQYF. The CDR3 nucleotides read TGTGCCAGTAGTAAGGGGACTCGGAACCGGGGCCAAGAGACCCAGTACTTC.

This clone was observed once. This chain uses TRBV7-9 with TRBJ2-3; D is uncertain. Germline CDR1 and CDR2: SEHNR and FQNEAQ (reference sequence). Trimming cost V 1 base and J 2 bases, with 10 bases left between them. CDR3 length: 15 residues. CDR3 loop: CASSLGNGHTDTQYF. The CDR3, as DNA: TGTGCCAGCAGCTTAGGCAACGGCCACACAGATACGCAGTATTTT.

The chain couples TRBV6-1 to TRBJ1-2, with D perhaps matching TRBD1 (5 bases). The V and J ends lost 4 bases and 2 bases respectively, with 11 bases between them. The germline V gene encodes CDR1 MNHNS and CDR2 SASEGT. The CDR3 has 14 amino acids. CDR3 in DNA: TGTGCCAGCAGTGCGCCGGGGGGGAACTATGGCTACACCTTC. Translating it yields CASSAPGGNYGYTF.

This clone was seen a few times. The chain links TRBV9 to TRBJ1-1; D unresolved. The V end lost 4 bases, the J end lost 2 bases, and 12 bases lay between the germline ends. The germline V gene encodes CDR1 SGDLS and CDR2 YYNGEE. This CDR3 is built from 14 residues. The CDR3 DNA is TGTGCCAGCAGCCCCCTTCATGATAACACTGAAGCTTTCTTT. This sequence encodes CASSPLHDNTEAFF.

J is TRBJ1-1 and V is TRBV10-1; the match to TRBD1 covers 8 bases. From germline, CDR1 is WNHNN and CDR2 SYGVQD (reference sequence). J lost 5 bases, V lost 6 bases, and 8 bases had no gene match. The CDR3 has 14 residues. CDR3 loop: CASSPGGGSTEAFF. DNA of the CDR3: TGCGCCAGCAGCCCAGGGGGCGGGAGTACTGAAGCTTTCTTT.

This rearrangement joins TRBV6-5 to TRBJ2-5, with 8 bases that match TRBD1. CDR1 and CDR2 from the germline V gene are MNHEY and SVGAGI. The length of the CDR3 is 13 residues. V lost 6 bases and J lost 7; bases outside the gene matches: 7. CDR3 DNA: TGTGCCAGCAGCCCAGGGGGCGGAATGACCCAGTACTTC. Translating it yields CASSPGGGMTQYF.

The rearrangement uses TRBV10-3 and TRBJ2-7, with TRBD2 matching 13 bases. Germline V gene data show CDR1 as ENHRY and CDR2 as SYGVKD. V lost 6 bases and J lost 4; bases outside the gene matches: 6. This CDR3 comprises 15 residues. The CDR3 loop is CAIRGRTSGGYEQYF. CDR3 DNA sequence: TGTGCCATCAGGGGTAGGACTAGCGGGGGATACGAGCAGTACTTC.

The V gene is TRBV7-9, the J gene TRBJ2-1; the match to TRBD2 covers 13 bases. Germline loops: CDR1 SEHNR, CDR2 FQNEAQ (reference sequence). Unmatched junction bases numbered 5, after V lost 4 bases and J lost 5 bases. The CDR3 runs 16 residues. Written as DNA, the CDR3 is TGTGCCAGCAGCTACCGACTAGCGGGGGGCCACAATGAGCAGTTCTTC. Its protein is CASSYRLAGGHNEQFF.

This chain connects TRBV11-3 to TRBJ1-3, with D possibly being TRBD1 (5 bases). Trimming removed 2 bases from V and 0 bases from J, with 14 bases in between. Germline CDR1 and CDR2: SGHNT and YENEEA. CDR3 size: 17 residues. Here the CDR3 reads CASSLWTPGDSGNTIYF. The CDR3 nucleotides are TGTGCCAGCAGCTTATGGACCCCGGGGGACTCTGGAAACACCATATATTTT. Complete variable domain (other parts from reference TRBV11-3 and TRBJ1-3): EAGVVQSPRYKIIEKKQPVAFWCNPISGHNTLYWYLQNLGQGPELLIRYENEEAVDDSQLPKDRFSAERLKGVDSTLKIQPAELGDSAVYLCASSLWTPGDSGNTIYFGEGSWLTVV.

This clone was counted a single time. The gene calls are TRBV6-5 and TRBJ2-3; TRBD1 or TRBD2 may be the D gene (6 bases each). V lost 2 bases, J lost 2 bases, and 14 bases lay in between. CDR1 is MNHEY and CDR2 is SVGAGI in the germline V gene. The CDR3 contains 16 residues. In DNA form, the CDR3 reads TGTGCCAGCAGTTACGGCCAAGGGGGGACCACAGATACGCAGTATTTT. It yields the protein CASSYGQGGTTDTQYF.

CDR3 nucleotides: TGTGCCAGCAGCCCCGGCAGGGCAAGGGGCTACACCTTC. Protein product: CASSPGRARGYTF. The chain joins TRBV14 to TRBJ1-2, with TRBD1 as a possible D gene (5 bases). Germline lookup yields CDR1 SGHDN and CDR2 FVKESK. The CDR3 is 13 amino acids. V dropped 4 bases and J dropped 8 bases, with 14 bases sitting between them.

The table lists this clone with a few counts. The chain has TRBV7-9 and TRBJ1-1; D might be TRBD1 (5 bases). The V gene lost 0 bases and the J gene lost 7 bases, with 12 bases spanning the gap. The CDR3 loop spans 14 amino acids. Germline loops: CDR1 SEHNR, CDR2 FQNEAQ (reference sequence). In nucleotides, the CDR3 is TGTGCCAGCAGCTTAGCGATGGGGACCATTGAAGCTTTCTTT. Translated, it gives CASSLAMGTIEAFF.